The entry that follows covers one T cell receptor beta chain sequence. Germline-derived CDR1 and CDR2 are MRHNA and SNTAGT. CDR3 length: 16 residues. With V trimmed by 4 bases and J by 0 bases, 6 bases remained unmatched. This record comes from a study of T cell changes during pregnancy in multiple sclerosis. TCRdb's copy holds only in-frame clones and misses some; the assay was immunoSEQ multiplex PCR. The table lists approximately 96,000 clones, roughly 94% of them singletons. The sequences come from peripheral blood, collected after pregnancy. The chain uses TRBV6-4 and TRBJ2-3, with 8 bases matching TRBD2. The clonotype comes from a female donor in good health, enrolled as a control in a pregnancy study. The CDR3 here is CASSAFSGTSTDTQYF. CDR3 coding DNA: TGTGCCAGCAGTGCCTTTAGCGGGACTAGCACAGATACGCAGTATTTT.